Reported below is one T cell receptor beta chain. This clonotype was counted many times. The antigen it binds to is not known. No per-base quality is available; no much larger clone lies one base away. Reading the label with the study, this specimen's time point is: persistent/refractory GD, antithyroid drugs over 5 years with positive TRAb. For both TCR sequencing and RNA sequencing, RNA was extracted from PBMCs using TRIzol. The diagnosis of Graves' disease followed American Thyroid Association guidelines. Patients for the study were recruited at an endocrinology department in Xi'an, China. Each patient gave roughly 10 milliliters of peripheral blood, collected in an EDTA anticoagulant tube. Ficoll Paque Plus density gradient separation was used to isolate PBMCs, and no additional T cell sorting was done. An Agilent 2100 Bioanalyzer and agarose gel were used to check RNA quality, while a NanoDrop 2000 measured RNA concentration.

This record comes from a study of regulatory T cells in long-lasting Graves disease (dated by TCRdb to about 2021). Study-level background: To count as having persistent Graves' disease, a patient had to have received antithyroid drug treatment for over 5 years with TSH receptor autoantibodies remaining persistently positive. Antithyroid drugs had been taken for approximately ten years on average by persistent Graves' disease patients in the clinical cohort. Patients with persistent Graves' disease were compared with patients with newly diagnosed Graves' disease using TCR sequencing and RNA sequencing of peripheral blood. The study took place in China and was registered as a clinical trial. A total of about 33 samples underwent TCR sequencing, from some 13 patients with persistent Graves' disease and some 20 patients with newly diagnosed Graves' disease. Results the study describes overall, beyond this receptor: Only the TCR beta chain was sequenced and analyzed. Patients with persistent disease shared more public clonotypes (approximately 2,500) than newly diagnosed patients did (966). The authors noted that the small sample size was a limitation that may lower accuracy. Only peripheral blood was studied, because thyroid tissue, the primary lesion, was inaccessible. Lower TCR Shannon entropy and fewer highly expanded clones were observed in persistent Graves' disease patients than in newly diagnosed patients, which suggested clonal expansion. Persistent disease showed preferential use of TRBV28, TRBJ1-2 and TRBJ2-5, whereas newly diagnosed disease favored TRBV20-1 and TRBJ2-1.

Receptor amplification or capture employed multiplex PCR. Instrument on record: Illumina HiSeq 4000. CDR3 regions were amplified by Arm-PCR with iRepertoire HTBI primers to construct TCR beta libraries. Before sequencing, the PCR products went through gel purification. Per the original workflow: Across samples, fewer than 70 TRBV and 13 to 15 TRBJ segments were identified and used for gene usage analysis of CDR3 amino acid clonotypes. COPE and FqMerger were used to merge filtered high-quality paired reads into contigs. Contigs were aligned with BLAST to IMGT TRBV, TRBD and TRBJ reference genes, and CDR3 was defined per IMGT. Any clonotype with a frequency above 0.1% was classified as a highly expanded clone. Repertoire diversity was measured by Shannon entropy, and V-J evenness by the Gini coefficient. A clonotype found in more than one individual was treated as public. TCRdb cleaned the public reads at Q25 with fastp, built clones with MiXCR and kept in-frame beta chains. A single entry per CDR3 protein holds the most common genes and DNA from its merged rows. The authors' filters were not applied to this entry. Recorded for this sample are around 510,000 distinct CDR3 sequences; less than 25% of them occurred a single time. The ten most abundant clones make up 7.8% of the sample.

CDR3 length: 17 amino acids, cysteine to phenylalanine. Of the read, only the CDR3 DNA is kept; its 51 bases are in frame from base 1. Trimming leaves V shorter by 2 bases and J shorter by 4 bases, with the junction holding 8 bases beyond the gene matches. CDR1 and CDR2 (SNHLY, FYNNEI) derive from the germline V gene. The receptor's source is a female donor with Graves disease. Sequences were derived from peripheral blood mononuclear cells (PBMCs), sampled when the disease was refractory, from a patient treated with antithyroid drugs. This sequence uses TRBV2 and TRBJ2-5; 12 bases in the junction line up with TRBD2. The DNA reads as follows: TGTGCCAGCAGTGAACGGCTAGCGGGAGGGCCGAGAGAGACCCAGTACTTC. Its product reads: CASSERLAGGPRETQYF.